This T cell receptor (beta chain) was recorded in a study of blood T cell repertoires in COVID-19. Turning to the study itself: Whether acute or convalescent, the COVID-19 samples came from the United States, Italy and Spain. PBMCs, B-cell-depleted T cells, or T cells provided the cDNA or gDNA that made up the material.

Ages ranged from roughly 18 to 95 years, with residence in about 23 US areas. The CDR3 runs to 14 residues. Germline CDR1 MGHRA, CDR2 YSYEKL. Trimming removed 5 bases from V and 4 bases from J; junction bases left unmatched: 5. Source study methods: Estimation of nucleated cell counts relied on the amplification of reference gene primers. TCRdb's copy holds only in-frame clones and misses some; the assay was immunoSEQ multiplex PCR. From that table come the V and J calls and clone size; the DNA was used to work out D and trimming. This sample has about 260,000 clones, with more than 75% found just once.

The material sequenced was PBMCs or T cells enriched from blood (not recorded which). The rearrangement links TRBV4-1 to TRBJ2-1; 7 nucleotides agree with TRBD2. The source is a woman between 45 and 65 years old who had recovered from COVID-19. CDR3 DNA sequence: TGCGCCAGCAGCATGGGGACTACTTACAATGAGCAGTTCTTC. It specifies CASSMGTTYNEQFF.